This TCR beta chain appears in the sequencing data of a study of shared clonotypes between healthy human individuals. V was clipped by 4 bases and J by 0 bases; unmatched bases: 11. Germline V gives CDR1 SGHRS, CDR2 YFSETQ. The CDR3 contains 17 residues. The data were produced by immunoSEQ multiplex PCR, yet TCRdb's version contains in-frame clones alone and is incomplete. The sample consists of some 1.4 million clones, 96% of them appearing once. This clone was recorded once. The chain has TRBV5-1 and TRBJ1-2, with 8 nucleotides matching TRBD1. This TCR was recovered from a man aged 25 to 40 in good health. The sample comprised naive CD4+ T cells sorted from blood. The subset was: CD45RA+ positively selected. CDR3 sequence (DNA): TGCGCCAGCAGCCCGATCGGGACAGGAGGGGCTAACTATGGCTACACCTTC. It translates to CASSPIGTGGANYGYTF.